A single sample gave rise to the 16 T cell receptor beta chains below, sequenced in a study of a mutant IDH1 vaccine in newly diagnosed glioma. Described time point: baseline, week 1 (first vaccination visit). Treatment described: pre-vaccination baseline after standard-of-care therapy. The data were produced by immunoSEQ multiplex PCR, yet TCRdb's version contains in-frame clones alone and is incomplete. The sample holds about 88,000 clones, about four fifths seen once. The input for sequencing was PBMCs, taken from a glioma patient treated with radiotherapy, temozolomide or both. The receptors originated from a man in his forties with glioma. Some clones in this sample may be carry-over from other donors' samples.

This clone was detected only a few times. The V and J genes are TRBV6-1 and TRBJ2-7; D unresolved. This CDR3 is built from 12 residues. CDR1 and CDR2 from the germline V gene are MNHNS and SASEGT. V lost 3 bases, J lost 1 base, and 4 bases lay in between. The CDR3 region is CASSDNSYEQYF. The CDR3 region has the DNA TGTGCCAGCAGTGACAATTCCTACGAGCAGTACTTC.

This clone has a handful of counts. The chain uses TRBV30 and TRBJ1-2; no reliable D call. CDR3 size: 14 residues. V lost 3 bases and J 4 bases, leaving 15 bases between the germline ends. From germline, CDR1 is GTSNPN and CDR2 SVGIG (reference sequence). CDR3 protein: CAWSPVYGFYGYTF. The CDR3 DNA reads TGTGCCTGGAGCCCGGTTTACGGCTTCTATGGCTACACCTTC.

This chain uses TRBV5-8 with TRBJ1-5, with a tentative D call TRBD1 (6 bases). V lost 2 bases and J lost 8, with 11 bases in between. Per the germline V gene, CDR1 is SGHTS and CDR2 is YDEGEE. This CDR3 is 13 amino acids long. The CDR3 loop reads CASSFQGTEPQHF. DNA for the CDR3: TGTGCCAGCAGCTTTCAGGGGACGGAGCCCCAGCATTTT.

This rearrangement joins TRBV5-1 to TRBJ1-3, with 11 bases matching TRBD1. The ends lost 4 bases at V and 5 bases at J; junction bases unmatched: 5. The CDR3 is made up of 15 amino acids. CDR1 is SGHRS and CDR2 is YFSETQ in the germline V gene. The CDR3 loop is CASSPGQGARNTIYF. The CDR3, as DNA: TGCGCCAGCAGCCCCGGACAGGGGGCAAGAAACACCATATATTTT.

The gene calls are TRBV2 and TRBJ1-1; D is uncertain. The CDR3 contains 13 residues. V lost 8 bases, J lost 11 bases, and 21 bases lay in between. Germline-derived CDR1 and CDR2 are SNHLY and FYNNEI. CDR3 sequence: CASGGRRPLGAFF. The DNA for the CDR3 is TGTGCCAGCGGAGGGAGACGCCCGCTGGGTGCTTTCTTT.

The V call is TRBV7-9, the J call TRBJ1-2, with D tentatively TRBD1 (6 bases). Germline loops: CDR1 SEHNR, CDR2 FQNEAQ (reference sequence). Deletions cut 8 bases from V and 3 bases from J, with 13 bases between. This CDR3 region has 13 residues. The CDR3 protein is CASAGAGDYGYTF. The CDR3 DNA reads as TGTGCCAGCGCAGGGGCCGGGGACTATGGCTACACCTTC.

The chain is built from TRBV7-2 and TRBJ1-2, with a possible D match to TRBD1 (5 bases). Per the germline V gene, CDR1 is SGHTA and CDR2 is FQGNSA. The CDR3 sequence is 17 residues long. The V end was cut by 5 bases, the J end by 5 bases, with 24 bases between. CDR3 sequence reads: CASSPRGGSLTGYGYTF. DNA of the CDR3: TGTGCCAGCAGCCCACGGGGGGGGAGTCTTACGGGGTATGGCTACACCTTC. The full variable domain, completed using reference TRBV7-2 and TRBJ1-2, is GAGVSQSPSNKVTEKGKDVELRCDPISGHTALYWYRQSLGQGLEFLIYFQGNSAPDKSGLPSDRFSAERTGGSVSTLTIQRTQQEDSAVYLCASSPRGGSLTGYGYTFGSGTRLTVV.

A few counts support this clone. This CDR3 is CATSNFVFGKDTEAFF. Written as DNA, the CDR3 is TGTGCCACCAGCAATTTTGTTTTTGGGAAGGACACTGAAGCTTTCTTT. The rearrangement joins TRBV15 to TRBJ1-1; D not resolved. The CDR3 covers 16 residues. The V gene lost 4 bases and the J gene lost 3 bases, with 18 bases spanning the gap. CDR1 LNHNV and CDR2 YYDKDF come from the germline V gene (reference sequence).

This rearrangement joins TRBV7-2 to TRBJ1-6; no clear D gene. Germline loops: CDR1 SGHTA, CDR2 FQGNSA. Deletions cut 2 bases from V and 8 bases from J, with 7 bases between. This CDR3 has 13 amino acids. The CDR3 DNA is TGTGCCAGCAGCTTACGGGAAGATTCACCCCTCCACTTT. Protein sequence: CASSLREDSPLHF.

This clone showed up just a few times. V and J are TRBV30 and TRBJ1-6; D perhaps matches TRBD1 (6 bases). The CDR3 runs 14 residues. CDR1 and CDR2 from the germline V gene are GTSNPN and SVGIG (reference sequence). Trimming pared 6 bases from V and 2 bases from J, leaving 11 bases between. The CDR3 DNA reads TGTGCCTGCCAGGGGTTTACCTATAATTCACCCCTCCACTTT. Encoded protein: CACQGFTYNSPLHF.

The gene calls are TRBV5-1 and TRBJ2-5; D may correspond to TRBD1 or TRBD2 (6 bases each). The CDR3 is made up of 13 amino acids. The V end lost 6 bases, the J end lost 4 bases, and 13 bases lay between the germline ends. Germline V lookup: CDR1 SGHRS, CDR2 YFSETQ. The CDR3 DNA reads TGCGCCAGCACCCTTCCGGGGGCAGAGACCCAGTACTTC. Amino acid sequence: CASTLPGAETQYF.

As concerns this clone: At one of its ends the junction is not consistent with the germline gene, which may arise from a read error. The chain has TRBV7-7 and TRBJ1-5; no definite D call. Germline V gene lookup returns CDR1 SSHAT and CDR2 FNYEAQ (reference sequence). This CDR3 contains 13 residues. The CDR3 is CASSLGPTRPQHF. The CDR3, as DNA: TGTGCTAGCAGCTTAGGCCCCACCCGGCCCCAGCATTTT. The variable domain in full, completed from reference TRBV7-7 and TRBJ1-5, reads GAGVSQSPRYKVTKRGQDVTLRCDPISSHATLYWYQQALGQGPEFLTYFNYEAQPDKSGLPSDRFSAERPEGSISTLTIQRTEQRDSAMYRCASSLGPTRPQHFGDGTRLSIL.

The genes are TRBV11-2 and TRBJ2-5, with 9 bases aligning to TRBD2. The V gene's germline CDR1 is SGHAT and CDR2 FQNNGV. The CDR3 extends over 14 amino acids. V shed 8 bases, J shed 2 bases, and the junction held 6 bases outside the gene matches. This chain's CDR3 is CASASGGWQETQYF. The CDR3 nucleotides read TGTGCCAGCGCCAGCGGGGGGTGGCAAGAGACCCAGTACTTC.

This chain uses TRBV6-1 with TRBJ1-6; TRBD1 matches 7 bases. The CDR3 length is 13 residues. V lost 8 bases, J lost 10 bases, and 8 bases stayed unmatched. Germline V CDR1 and CDR2: MNHNS, SASEGT. Written as DNA, the CDR3 is TGTGCCAGCGTAAGCAGGGGGGACTCACCCCTCCACTTT. This translates into CASVSRGDSPLHF.

The chain combines TRBV6-6 with TRBJ1-3; D ambiguous. CDR3 size: 16 residues. Trimming pared 0 bases from V and 3 bases from J, leaving 12 bases between. The V gene's germline CDR1 is MNHNY and CDR2 SVGAGI (reference sequence). CDR3 residues: CASSYSNQVDGNTIYF. CDR3 in DNA: TGTGCCAGCAGTTACTCGAACCAGGTCGATGGAAACACCATATATTTT.

This clone was observed once. The genes are TRBV2 and TRBJ1-5; D might be TRBD1 (5 bases). Trimming took off 3 bases at V and 15 bases at J, with 21 bases between the two ends. The germline V gene encodes CDR1 SNHLY and CDR2 FYNNEI. CDR3 size: 14 residues. In DNA form, the CDR3 reads TGTGCCAGCAGTGAGGGGGGGTACTCCACTCTCCCGCATTTT. Amino acids: CASSEGGYSTLPHF.